The rows below give T cell receptor beta chains drawn from one sample of a study of T cell repertoires in cytomegalovirus infection. TCRdb re-derived calls from the reads in MiXCR, one entry per CDR3 protein. The table includes about 310,000 distinct CDR3 sequences, 17% detected once. The sequencing sample was made of PBMCs. These receptors all come from a human donor in good health (CMV status not recorded). Some clones in this sample may be carry-over from other donors' samples. The CDR3 runs from the conserved cysteine through the conserved F or W. Each record gives: D gene, clone size, V gene, J gene, CDR3 DNA, CDR3 protein. A D gene is named only where the DNA matches it firmly. For some rows the clone size is stated as once, few or many, or as a class when expanded; others skip it.

d_call: .; clone_size: .; v_call: TRBV7-9; j_call: TRBJ2-7; cdr3_nt: TGTGCCAGCAGTCGCCGGGACTGGTCCTACGAGCAGTACTTC; cdr3_aa: CASSRRDWSYEQYF
d_call: .; clone_size: few; v_call: TRBV4-3; j_call: TRBJ2-4; cdr3_nt: TGCGCCAGCAGCCAGGGGTTCCTAGCCAAAAACATTCAGTACTTC; cdr3_aa: CASSQGFLAKNIQYF
d_call: .; clone_size: .; v_call: TRBV2; j_call: TRBJ1-5; cdr3_nt: TGTGCCAGCAGGGTGGACAGTAATCAGCCCCAGCATTTT; cdr3_aa: CASRVDSNQPQHF
d_call: TRBD1; clone_size: .; v_call: TRBV20-1; j_call: TRBJ1-2; cdr3_nt: TGCAGTGCTAGAGATTCGGGACAGGGGGCCGCTGGCTACACCTTC; cdr3_aa: CSARDSGQGAAGYTF
d_call: .; clone_size: .; v_call: TRBV12-3/TRBV12-4; j_call: TRBJ1-3; cdr3_nt: TGTGCCAGCAGTTTAGCGAGAGCTCGGGCCGCCATATATTTT; cdr3_aa: CASSLARARAAIYF
d_call: TRBD2; clone_size: .; v_call: TRBV6-6; j_call: TRBJ2-3; cdr3_nt: TGTGCCAGCAGTGCCCCCAGCGGGGGCCACACAGATACGCAGTATTTT; cdr3_aa: CASSAPSGGHTDTQYF
d_call: TRBD1; clone_size: few; v_call: TRBV20-1; j_call: TRBJ1-1; cdr3_nt: TGCAGTGCATACCAGGGGGGGACTGAAGCTTTCTTT; cdr3_aa: CSAYQGGTEAFF
d_call: .; clone_size: few; v_call: TRBV5-4; j_call: TRBJ1-2; cdr3_nt: TGTGCCAGCAGCTCGGGGGGGACGGCCTATGGCTACACCTTC; cdr3_aa: CASSSGGTAYGYTF
d_call: TRBD2; clone_size: many; v_call: TRBV7-2; j_call: TRBJ2-5; cdr3_nt: TGTGCCAGCAGCCGACTAGCGGATAAAGAGACCCAGTACTTC; cdr3_aa: CASSRLADKETQYF
d_call: TRBD1; clone_size: many; v_call: TRBV7-8; j_call: TRBJ2-1; cdr3_nt: TGTGCCAGCATCCCCGTGGACAGGGGCTATGAGCAGTTCTTC; cdr3_aa: CASIPVDRGYEQFF
d_call: .; clone_size: few; v_call: TRBV3-1; j_call: TRBJ1-3; cdr3_nt: TGTGCCAGCAGCCAAGATTCGGTCTCTGGAAACACCATATATTTT; cdr3_aa: CASSQDSVSGNTIYF
d_call: .; clone_size: .; v_call: TRBV4-1; j_call: TRBJ1-6; cdr3_nt: TGCGCCAGCAGCCAGAGACAGGTAGATAATTCACCCCTCCACTTT; cdr3_aa: CASSQRQVDNSPLHF
d_call: .; clone_size: .; v_call: TRBV10-2; j_call: TRBJ2-3; cdr3_nt: TGCGCCAGCAGTGATACTAATCGCGTACGAGATACGCAGTATTTT; cdr3_aa: CASSDTNRVRDTQYF
d_call: .; clone_size: many; v_call: TRBV11-2; j_call: TRBJ1-2; cdr3_nt: TGTGCCAGCAGCTTGGACCCAGGGGTAGGGCGGGGGCCCACCTATGGCTACACCTTC; cdr3_aa: CASSLDPGVGRGPTYGYTF
d_call: .; clone_size: .; v_call: TRBV4-1; j_call: TRBJ2-6; cdr3_nt: TGCGCCAGCAGCCAGTTAGACTCCTCTGGGGCCAACGTCCTGACTTTC; cdr3_aa: CASSQLDSSGANVLTF
d_call: .; clone_size: few; v_call: TRBV19; j_call: TRBJ1-1; cdr3_nt: TGTGCCAGTAGTCCCAGGGCAGGGGCGAACACTGAAGCTTTCTTT; cdr3_aa: CASSPRAGANTEAFF
d_call: .; clone_size: few; v_call: TRBV7-9; j_call: TRBJ1-4; cdr3_nt: TGTGCCATCCCGGGGGCTGAGAGTGAAAAACTGTTTTTT; cdr3_aa: CAIPGAESEKLFF
d_call: TRBD2; clone_size: many; v_call: TRBV20-1; j_call: TRBJ2-7; cdr3_nt: TGCAGTGCTCCCTGGGGGGGTCCCTACGAGCAGTACTTC; cdr3_aa: CSAPWGGPYEQYF
d_call: .; clone_size: few; v_call: TRBV6-1; j_call: TRBJ2-7; cdr3_nt: TGTGCCAGCAGTGTATCTGGCGAGCAGTACTTC; cdr3_aa: CASSVSGEQYF
d_call: .; clone_size: .; v_call: TRBV4-1; j_call: TRBJ1-4; cdr3_nt: TGTGCCAGCAGCACCCCGGACAGCCATAATGAAAAACTGTTTTTT; cdr3_aa: CASSTPDSHNEKLFF
d_call: .; clone_size: many; v_call: TRBV19; j_call: TRBJ2-4; cdr3_nt: TGTGCCAGTAGTACCACCGTGAGGGGGTTGGGAACCAAAAACATTCAGTACTTC; cdr3_aa: CASSTTVRGLGTKNIQYF
d_call: .; clone_size: many; v_call: TRBV7-2; j_call: TRBJ2-3; cdr3_nt: TGTGCCAGCAGCTTAATCCCGCCCGGAAGCGGTAGCACAGATACGCAGTATTTT; cdr3_aa: CASSLIPPGSGSTDTQYF
d_call: TRBD2; clone_size: few; v_call: TRBV20-1; j_call: TRBJ2-7; cdr3_nt: TGCAGTGCTAGAGATCTGCGGACTAGCGGGGGGGCAAACGAGCAGTACTTC; cdr3_aa: CSARDLRTSGGANEQYF
d_call: TRBD2; clone_size: .; v_call: TRBV4-1; j_call: TRBJ2-1; cdr3_nt: TGCGCCAGCAGCCAAGGACTAGCGGCGCAGTTCTTC; cdr3_aa: CASSQGLAAQFF
d_call: TRBD1; clone_size: few; v_call: TRBV2; j_call: TRBJ1-2; cdr3_nt: TGTGCCAGCAGTGAATCGAGGACAGGGTCTAACTATGGCTACACCTTC; cdr3_aa: CASSESRTGSNYGYTF
d_call: .; clone_size: many; v_call: TRBV7-2; j_call: TRBJ2-5; cdr3_nt: TGTGCCAGCAGCTTAGCCCTTAAAGAGACCCAGTACTTC; cdr3_aa: CASSLALKETQYF
d_call: .; clone_size: many; v_call: TRBV7-2; j_call: TRBJ1-6; cdr3_nt: TGTGCCAGCAGCCCCCCCCGGTCCTATAATTCACCCCTCCACTTT; cdr3_aa: CASSPPRSYNSPLHF
d_call: TRBD1; clone_size: few; v_call: TRBV2; j_call: TRBJ2-1; cdr3_nt: TGTGCCACTCATGGGACAGGGGACAACAATGAGCAGTTCTTC; cdr3_aa: CATHGTGDNNEQFF
d_call: .; clone_size: .; v_call: TRBV2; j_call: TRBJ2-7; cdr3_nt: TGTGCCAGCAGTCCGGCCGGGACGGAGAGGGAGCAGTACTTC; cdr3_aa: CASSPAGTEREQYF
d_call: .; clone_size: .; v_call: TRBV6-5; j_call: TRBJ1-1; cdr3_nt: TGTGCCAGCAGTTACTCGTACCCGGGGGCAGGCACTGAAGCTTTCTTT; cdr3_aa: CASSYSYPGAGTEAFF
d_call: .; clone_size: few; v_call: TRBV19; j_call: TRBJ1-3; cdr3_nt: TGTGCCAGTAGACCGGGACTGCCTGGAAACACCATATATTTT; cdr3_aa: CASRPGLPGNTIYF
d_call: TRBD1; clone_size: .; v_call: TRBV2; j_call: TRBJ1-6; cdr3_nt: TGTGCCAGCCAGGGGGCGAATTCACCCCTCCACTTT; cdr3_aa: CASQGANSPLHF
d_call: TRBD2; clone_size: .; v_call: TRBV29-1; j_call: TRBJ2-1; cdr3_nt: TGCAGCGGTAGCGGGGGGGCCGTGGATGAGCAGTTCTTC; cdr3_aa: CSGSGGAVDEQFF
d_call: TRBD2; clone_size: many; v_call: TRBV6-2/TRBV6-3; j_call: TRBJ2-5; cdr3_nt: TGTGCCAGCGATAATAGCGGGATTCAAGAGACCCAGTACTTC; cdr3_aa: CASDNSGIQETQYF
d_call: .; clone_size: many; v_call: TRBV7-2; j_call: TRBJ2-7; cdr3_nt: TGTGCCAGCAGCTTAGCGGAGGACTGGGAGCAGTACTTC; cdr3_aa: CASSLAEDWEQYF
d_call: TRBD1; clone_size: .; v_call: TRBV6-5; j_call: TRBJ2-7; cdr3_nt: TGTGCCAGCAGTTATTCCGGGACAGGCGGGTACGAGCAGTACTTC; cdr3_aa: CASSYSGTGGYEQYF
d_call: TRBD1; clone_size: .; v_call: TRBV2; j_call: TRBJ2-5; cdr3_nt: TGTGCCAGCAGCCGACAAGGACAGGGGGCTGGTGAGACCCAGTACTTC; cdr3_aa: CASSRQGQGAGETQYF
d_call: TRBD1; clone_size: many; v_call: TRBV7-2; j_call: TRBJ2-3; cdr3_nt: TGTGCCAGCAGCCCGAGACAGGGGACGGGGCGAGCAGATACGCAGTATTTT; cdr3_aa: CASSPRQGTGRADTQYF
d_call: TRBD1; clone_size: few; v_call: TRBV2; j_call: TRBJ1-5; cdr3_nt: TGTGCCAGCAGTGAGAACAGGGGGCTGACTCAGCCCCAGCATTTT; cdr3_aa: CASSENRGLTQPQHF
d_call: .; clone_size: few; v_call: TRBV7-9; j_call: TRBJ1-5; cdr3_nt: TGTGCCAGCGAACCGTTGGACGGTAGCAATCAGCCCCAGCATTTT; cdr3_aa: CASEPLDGSNQPQHF
d_call: .; clone_size: many; v_call: TRBV28; j_call: TRBJ1-2; cdr3_nt: TGTGCCAGCAGTAACCCAAGTCTCGACAGCCTCTATGGCTACACCTTC; cdr3_aa: CASSNPSLDSLYGYTF
d_call: TRBD1; clone_size: many; v_call: TRBV7-6; j_call: TRBJ2-5; cdr3_nt: TGTGCCAGCAGCTTCGTTACGACAGGGTTGGAGACCCAGTACTTC; cdr3_aa: CASSFVTTGLETQYF
d_call: .; clone_size: many; v_call: TRBV5-4; j_call: TRBJ2-1; cdr3_nt: TGTGCCAGCAGGGCCGGGGCCCGCTCCTACAATGAGCAGTTCTTC; cdr3_aa: CASRAGARSYNEQFF
d_call: .; clone_size: many; v_call: TRBV6-2/TRBV6-3; j_call: TRBJ1-5; cdr3_nt: TGTGCCAGCAACAGTGGGTATCAGCCCCAGCATTTT; cdr3_aa: CASNSGYQPQHF
d_call: .; clone_size: few; v_call: TRBV20-1; j_call: TRBJ2-5; cdr3_nt: TGCAGTGCTAGGAGAAACGGGGCACAAGAGACCCAGTACTTC; cdr3_aa: CSARRNGAQETQYF
d_call: .; clone_size: many; v_call: TRBV7-6; j_call: TRBJ2-7; cdr3_nt: TGTGCCAGCAGCTTAGGGGAGACATCTCTGTACGAGCAGTACTTC; cdr3_aa: CASSLGETSLYEQYF
d_call: TRBD1; clone_size: .; v_call: TRBV7-9; j_call: TRBJ2-2; cdr3_nt: TGTGCCAGCAGTCAGGGGACAGGAGCCACCGGGGAGCTGTTTTTT; cdr3_aa: CASSQGTGATGELFF
d_call: .; clone_size: .; v_call: TRBV20-1; j_call: TRBJ1-1; cdr3_nt: TGCAGTGCTAGCCCCCAGGGCGCTGAAGCTTTCTTT; cdr3_aa: CSASPQGAEAFF
d_call: TRBD1; clone_size: .; v_call: TRBV6-5; j_call: TRBJ2-7; cdr3_nt: TGTGCCAGCAGTTCGTCCGGGACAGGGGAGTCCTACGAGCAGTACTTC; cdr3_aa: CASSSSGTGESYEQYF
d_call: .; clone_size: few; v_call: TRBV5-4; j_call: TRBJ2-7; cdr3_nt: TGTGCCAGCAGCTCGGACACAGGGACCGGGCGCGAGCAGTACTTC; cdr3_aa: CASSSDTGTGREQYF
d_call: .; clone_size: few; v_call: TRBV11-2; j_call: TRBJ1-4; cdr3_nt: TGTGCCAGCAGCCCCGACCCCGGGGCAACTAATGAAAAACTGTTTTTT; cdr3_aa: CASSPDPGATNEKLFF
d_call: .; clone_size: .; v_call: TRBV29-1; j_call: TRBJ1-3; cdr3_nt: TGCAGCGTTGTCCCGACAGGCGTAAACACCATATATTTT; cdr3_aa: CSVVPTGVNTIYF
d_call: TRBD2; clone_size: few; v_call: TRBV12-3/TRBV12-4; j_call: TRBJ2-2; cdr3_nt: TGTGCCGCGGGGGGCCGTACCGGGGAGCTGTTTTTT; cdr3_aa: CAAGGRTGELFF
d_call: .; clone_size: few; v_call: TRBV6-2/TRBV6-3; j_call: TRBJ1-2; cdr3_nt: TGTGCCAGCAGACAACTGCGGGCGCTTGGCTACACCTTC; cdr3_aa: CASRQLRALGYTF
d_call: TRBD1; clone_size: many; v_call: TRBV7-9; j_call: TRBJ2-5; cdr3_nt: TGTGCCAGCAGCGGGGACAGGGGGACCCAGTACTTC; cdr3_aa: CASSGDRGTQYF
d_call: .; clone_size: many; v_call: TRBV6-2/TRBV6-3; j_call: TRBJ2-6; cdr3_nt: TGTGCCAGCAGTTACAGGGTTCGACTCGGGGCCAACGTCCTGACTTTC; cdr3_aa: CASSYRVRLGANVLTF
d_call: TRBD1; clone_size: many; v_call: TRBV7-6; j_call: TRBJ2-7; cdr3_nt: TGTGCCAGCAGCTTAGCGGGACAGGGGGGCTACGAGCAGTACTTC; cdr3_aa: CASSLAGQGGYEQYF
d_call: TRBD1; clone_size: .; v_call: TRBV28; j_call: TRBJ1-5; cdr3_nt: TGTGCCAGCAGCCCAGGGGGGATTGCTCAGCCCCAGCATTTT; cdr3_aa: CASSPGGIAQPQHF